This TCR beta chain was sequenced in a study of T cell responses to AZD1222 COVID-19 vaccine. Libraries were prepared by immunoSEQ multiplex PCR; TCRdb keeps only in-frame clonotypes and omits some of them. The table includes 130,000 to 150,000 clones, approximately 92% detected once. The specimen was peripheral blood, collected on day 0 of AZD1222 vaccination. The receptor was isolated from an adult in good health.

CDR3 sequence (DNA): TGTGCCAGCAGAGTGGTGAACACTGAAGCTTTCTTT. Its protein is CASRVVNTEAFF. The chain combines TRBV28 with TRBJ1-1; D is ambiguous. Germline V CDR1 and CDR2: MDHEN, SYDVKM. The CDR3 is 12 amino acids. Trimming cost V 6 bases and J 0 bases, with 5 bases left between them.